One sample yielded the 28 T cell receptor beta chains listed below, sequenced in a study of control samples from healthy donors and cancer patients (dated by TCRdb to 2020 to 2021). Library prep was done by the immunoSEQ multiplex PCR assay. TCRdb stores this immuneACCESS table with in-frame sequences only. Part of the clones is absent; in the studies checked, under half of the shortfall reflects unresolved V genes, and no reason is known for the rest. The sample includes about 15,000 clones, with about 80% observed a single time. The ten top clones hold more than 15% of the sample. The sample comprised formalin-fixed, paraffin-embedded tissue. The source of these receptors is a female donor with lung cancer.

This clone was detected only once. The chain combines TRBV9 with TRBJ2-2; 12 nucleotides match TRBD2. The germline CDR1 and CDR2 sequences are SGDLS and YYNGEE. The V and J ends lost 0 bases and 6 bases, in that order; junction bases with no gene match: 3. The CDR3 is made up of 16 amino acids. CDR3 region: CASSVATSGGSGELFF. The CDR3 DNA follows: TGTGCCAGCAGCGTAGCGACTAGCGGGGGATCCGGGGAGCTGTTTTTT.

The gene calls are TRBV19 and TRBJ2-3, with 8 positions matching TRBD1. The CDR3 is 14 amino acids. V dropped 8 bases and J dropped 7; count of bases not matched to a gene: 11. CDR1 is LNHDA and CDR2 is SQIVND in the germline V gene (reference sequence). The CDR3 loop is CASLGTGGTYTQYF. CDR3 DNA sequence: TGTGCCAGTTTGGGAACAGGGGGGACGTATACGCAGTATTTT.

V and J are TRBV7-3 and TRBJ2-1, with 16 nucleotides matching TRBD2. With 3 bases clipped from V and 6 bases from J, the junction kept 8 bases outside the gene matches. The CDR3 has 18 residues. Germline assignment: CDR1 SGHTA and CDR2 FQGTGA. The CDR3 loop is CASSLVGTSGRGPNEQFF. The CDR3 nucleotides read TGTGCCAGCAGCTTGGTCGGGACTAGCGGGAGGGGCCCCAATGAGCAGTTCTTC. Variable domain in full (rest from reference TRBV7-3 and TRBJ2-1): GAGVSQTPSNKVTEKGKYVELRCDPISGHTALYWYRQSLGQGPEFLIYFQGTGAADDSGLPNDRFFAVRPEGSVSTLKIQRTERGDSAVYLCASSLVGTSGRGPNEQFFGPGTRLTVL.

J is TRBJ2-2 and V is TRBV9; the D gene is possibly TRBD2 (6 bases). CDR1 and CDR2 (germline): SGDLS, YYNGEE. This CDR3 comprises 14 residues. V was pared by 0 bases and J by 4 bases, with 7 bases between. CDR3 nucleotides: TGTGCCAGCAGCGTAGGGGGGGTCACCGGGGAGCTGTTTTTT. Protein sequence: CASSVGGVTGELFF.

The chain has TRBV5-1 and TRBJ2-1; weak D call: TRBD2 (5 bases). The V end was cut by 4 bases, the J end by 2 bases, with 7 bases between. There are 13 residues in the CDR3. The germline CDR1 and CDR2 sequences are SGHRS and YFSETQ. CDR3 protein: CASSPGTYNEQFF. The CDR3 DNA is TGCGCCAGCAGCCCGGGGACCTACAATGAGCAGTTCTTC.

Here the CDR3 reads CASSSWAGYGEKLFF. The CDR3 nucleotides are TGTGCCAGCAGTTCGTGGGCAGGGTACGGTGAAAAACTGTTTTTT. J is TRBJ1-4 and V is TRBV27, with D perhaps matching TRBD1 (5 bases). Trimming left V 4 bases short and J 7 bases short, with 16 bases between. The V gene's germline CDR1 is MNHEY and CDR2 SMNVEV (reference sequence). This CDR3 contains 15 residues.

In its sample, this clone was seen a few times. The chain links TRBV27 to TRBJ2-7; possibly TRBD2 for D (6 bases). Germline V gene data show CDR1 as MNHEY and CDR2 as SMNVEV (reference sequence). This CDR3 region has 14 residues. V was pared by 3 bases and J by 2 bases, with 11 bases between. The CDR3, as DNA: TGTGCCAGCAGTTTGGGGGGAGCCCCCTACGAGCAGTACTTC. Protein sequence: CASSLGGAPYEQYF.

This chain joins TRBV6-5 and TRBJ1-6, with 8 nucleotides matching TRBD1. Germline V CDR1 and CDR2: MNHEY, SVGAGI. V shed 6 bases, J shed 9 bases, and the junction held 7 bases outside the gene matches. CDR3 length: 14 residues. The CDR3: CASRKDRGPSPLHF. CDR3 sequence (DNA): TGTGCCAGCAGGAAAGACAGGGGCCCTTCACCCCTCCACTTT.

This rearrangement joins TRBV7-8 to TRBJ2-7, with D unclear. Per germline, CDR1 SGHVS and CDR2 FQNEAQ. Trimming removed 4 bases at V and 3 bases at J, with 13 bases between. The CDR3 consists of 14 residues. CDR3 bases: TGTGCCAGCAGCTCTCCTACGGCCCTCTACGAGCAGTACTTC. Its protein is CASSSPTALYEQYF.

The chain combines TRBV7-9 with TRBJ2-5, with 14 positions matching TRBD2. The CDR3 is 17 amino acids. The V gene's germline CDR1 is SEHNR and CDR2 FQNEAQ (reference sequence). V lost 3 bases and J lost 3; bases outside the gene matches: 6. The CDR3 region is CASSLGLAGDLKETQYF. CDR3 in DNA: TGTGCCAGCAGCTTGGGACTAGCGGGAGACCTAAAAGAGACCCAGTACTTC.

This chain joins TRBV10-2 and TRBJ2-3; maybe TRBD1 (6 bases). Per germline, CDR1 WSHSY and CDR2 SAAADI. V was clipped by 5 bases and J by 3 bases, with 12 bases between them. The CDR3 has 14 residues. The CDR3: CASSLGAGTDTQYF. CDR3 nucleotide sequence: TGCGCCAGCAGTCTGGGGGCGGGTACAGATACGCAGTATTTT.

The V and J genes are TRBV27 and TRBJ1-2, with D possibly TRBD1 on 5 matching bases. There are 14 residues in the CDR3. Deletions cut 5 bases from V and 4 bases from J, with 14 bases between. Germline-derived CDR1 and CDR2 are MNHEY and SMNVEV (reference sequence). The CDR3 loop is CASSATGPSYGYTF. The CDR3 coding sequence is TGTGCCAGCAGTGCTACAGGACCGAGCTATGGCTACACCTTC.

The V and J genes are TRBV9 and TRBJ2-1; the D is unclear. CDR3 length: 13 residues. Germline CDR1 is SGDLS and CDR2 is YYNGEE. V was cut by 0 bases and J by 7 bases, with 8 bases left in between. The CDR3 coding sequence is TGTGCCAGCAGCGTAGGGGTAGGGAATGAGCAGTTCTTC. Its translation is CASSVGVGNEQFF.

This clone was picked up a small number of times. The chain is built from TRBV10-2 and TRBJ2-1; D is unresolved. Looked up from germline, CDR1 is WSHSY and CDR2 is SAAADI. This CDR3 has 14 amino acids. Trimming removed 3 bases from V and 7 bases from J, with 13 bases in between. Written as DNA, the CDR3 is TGCGCCAGCAGTGATGGGGTCGGTTGGAATGAGCAGTTCTTC. Translated: CASSDGVGWNEQFF.

The chain joins TRBV28 to TRBJ2-3, with 8 bases identical to TRBD2. The germline CDR1 and CDR2 sequences are MDHEN and SYDVKM. V was clipped by 6 bases and J by 1 base; unmatched bases: 0. The CDR3 covers 13 residues. For the CDR3, the DNA is TGTGCCAGCAGGACTAGCGGCACAGATACGCAGTATTTT. This sequence encodes CASRTSGTDTQYF.

This chain uses TRBV19 with TRBJ1-1; D gene ambiguous. The CDR3 is 19 amino acids. The V end lost 7 bases, the J end lost 0 bases, and 27 bases lay between the germline ends. From germline, CDR1 is LNHDA and CDR2 SQIVND (reference sequence). CDR3 protein: CASTASRAAPDLMNTEAFF. The CDR3 DNA reads TGTGCCAGTACCGCCTCTCGGGCGGCACCCGACCTGATGAACACTGAAGCTTTCTTT.

The V and J genes are TRBV5-4 and TRBJ1-6, with TRBD1 as a possible D gene (6 bases). V dropped 7 bases and J dropped 6 bases, with 17 bases sitting between them. CDR1 is SGHNT and CDR2 is YYREEE in the germline V gene (reference sequence). The CDR3 is made up of 15 amino acids. The CDR3 DNA follows: TGTGCCAGCGGGACGCAAGGACAGCGTAATTCACCCCTCCACTTT. Amino acid sequence: CASGTQGQRNSPLHF.

V is TRBV18 and J is TRBJ1-1; TRBD1 matches at 7 bases. There are 14 residues in the CDR3. Germline CDR1 is KGHSH and CDR2 is LQKENI. V lost 6 bases and J lost 11; bases outside the gene matches: 15. The CDR3 nucleotides read TGTGCCAGCTCCCCGGGGACAGCTCCCCCACACGCTTTCTTT. Translating gives CASSPGTAPPHAFF.

The rearrangement joins TRBV7-3 to TRBJ2-1, with D perhaps matching TRBD1 or TRBD2 (5 bases each). V was pared by 5 bases and J by 9 bases, with 14 bases between. The length of the CDR3 is 13 residues. Per the germline V gene, CDR1 is SGHTA and CDR2 is FQGTGA. CDR3 coding DNA: TGTGCCAGCAGCCCCCGTAGGGACGGTGAGCAGTTCTTC. Translated, it gives CASSPRRDGEQFF.

This chain uses TRBV2 with TRBJ2-7; no reliable D call. Trimming cost V 7 bases and J 3 bases, with 7 bases left between them. CDR1 and CDR2 from the germline V gene are SNHLY and FYNNEI. The CDR3 extends over 11 amino acids. CDR3 protein: CASMSSYEQYF. Here the CDR3 DNA reads TGTGCCAGCATGTCGAGCTACGAGCAGTACTTC.

This clone was recorded once. The V and J genes are TRBV11-2 and TRBJ2-5; 7 bases are shared with TRBD2. The J segment lost 2 bases and the V segment lost 1 base, leaving 16 bases of the junction unmatched. CDR1 SGHAT and CDR2 FQNNGV come from the germline V gene. This CDR3 region has 19 residues. CDR3 in DNA: TGTGCCAGCAGCTTAGGGATCACTGCGGGAGCGGGCACGCAAGAGACCCAGTACTTC. It codes for CASSLGITAGAGTQETQYF.

The J gene is TRBJ1-3, the V gene TRBV30; D unclear. The germline V gene encodes CDR1 GTSNPN and CDR2 SVGIG (reference sequence). The V end was cut by 3 bases, the J end by 2 bases, with 11 bases between. The CDR3 length is 14 residues. The CDR3 DNA is TGTGCCTGGAGGGGAACAGTTCCTGGAAACACCATATATTTT. Its protein product is CAWRGTVPGNTIYF.

This chain connects TRBV7-2 to TRBJ1-2; D remains unclear. CDR3 length: 12 amino acids. Trimming left V 2 bases short and J 5 bases short, with 6 bases between. Germline loops: CDR1 SGHTA, CDR2 FQGNSA. In nucleotides, the CDR3 is TGTGCCAGCAGCTTATCCCAATATGGCTACACCTTC. Translating gives CASSLSQYGYTF.

This rearrangement joins TRBV2 to TRBJ1-2; TRBD1 matches 7 bases. In germline, CDR1 is SNHLY, CDR2 FYNNEI. V shed 9 bases and J 0 bases; nucleotides not matched to a gene: 7. CDR3 length equals 14 residues. The CDR3 DNA is TGTGCCAGTCGGACAGGATCAGCTAACTATGGCTACACCTTC. Its protein product is CASRTGSANYGYTF.

This clone was observed a few times. The CDR3 DNA reads as TGTGCCAGCAGTGACTGGACAGGGGGCACTAGCACAGATACGCAGTATTTT. Translation gives CASSDWTGGTSTDTQYF. This chain connects TRBV2 to TRBJ2-3; 11 bases line up with TRBD1. The V segment lost 3 bases and the J segment 0 bases; nucleotides outside the gene matches: 5. The CDR3 runs to 17 residues. CDR1 and CDR2 from the germline V gene are SNHLY and FYNNEI.

V and J are TRBV5-6 and TRBJ2-1, with TRBD2 matching over 7 bases. Germline trimming cut 3 bases from V and 0 bases from J; bases unmatched to any gene: 12. The CDR3 is 18 amino acids. CDR1 and CDR2 (germline): SGHDT, YYEEEE. The CDR3 DNA is TGTGCCAGCAGCTCGAAATTGACTAGCACGAGCTCCTACAATGAGCAGTTCTTC. Translated: CASSSKLTSTSSYNEQFF.

V is TRBV2 and J is TRBJ2-5, with D possibly TRBD1 on 6 matching bases. This CDR3 is 13 amino acids long. Trimming took 11 bases from V and 1 from J, leaving 14 bases between them. CDR1 is SNHLY and CDR2 is FYNNEI in the germline V gene. CDR3 protein: CAGETGFQETQYF. The DNA of the CDR3 is TGTGCCGGAGAAACAGGGTTCCAAGAGACCCAGTACTTC.

CDR3 bases: TGTGCCAGCAGGAACACCGGGGAGCTGTTTTTT. Translating it yields CASRNTGELFF. This rearrangement joins TRBV7-9 to TRBJ2-2; D unclear. From germline, CDR1 is SEHNR and CDR2 FQNEAQ (reference sequence). The CDR3 length is 11 residues. V was pared by 6 bases and J by 1 base, with 0 bases between.